This T cell receptor (beta chain) was sequenced in a study of cytomegalovirus exposure and HLA in healthy donors. About the research overall: Findings of an earlier analysis included over 95 million unique TCR beta sequences from roughly 180 million T cells. General study points: Looking again later, the authors saw that most CMV-associated TCR beta chains seemed HLA-restricted.

At collection, donors were nominally healthy, but unrecorded immune exposures were probable. As to this clone: The antigen remains undetermined.

In the PCR, 60 Vbeta and 13 Jbeta primers were used. TCRdb's table, derived via immunoSEQ multiplex PCR, lists solely in-frame clones and lacks some. The repertoire consists of about 200,000 clones, with more than 80% occurring once and the leading ten covering approximately 2.8%. The CDR3 runs to 15 residues. The germline CDR1 and CDR2 sequences are SGDLS and YYNGEE. V was clipped by 4 bases and J by 9 bases, with 17 bases between them. The chain uses TRBV9 and TRBJ1-6; tentatively, D is TRBD1 (6 bases). The sequence was obtained from a man aged 30 to 39 in good health and CMV-seronegative. Material for sequencing was PBMCs. CDR3 amino acids: CASSLEGGDLSPLHF. The DNA for the CDR3 is TGTGCCAGCAGCCTCGAGGGGGGGGACCTTTCACCCCTCCACTTT.